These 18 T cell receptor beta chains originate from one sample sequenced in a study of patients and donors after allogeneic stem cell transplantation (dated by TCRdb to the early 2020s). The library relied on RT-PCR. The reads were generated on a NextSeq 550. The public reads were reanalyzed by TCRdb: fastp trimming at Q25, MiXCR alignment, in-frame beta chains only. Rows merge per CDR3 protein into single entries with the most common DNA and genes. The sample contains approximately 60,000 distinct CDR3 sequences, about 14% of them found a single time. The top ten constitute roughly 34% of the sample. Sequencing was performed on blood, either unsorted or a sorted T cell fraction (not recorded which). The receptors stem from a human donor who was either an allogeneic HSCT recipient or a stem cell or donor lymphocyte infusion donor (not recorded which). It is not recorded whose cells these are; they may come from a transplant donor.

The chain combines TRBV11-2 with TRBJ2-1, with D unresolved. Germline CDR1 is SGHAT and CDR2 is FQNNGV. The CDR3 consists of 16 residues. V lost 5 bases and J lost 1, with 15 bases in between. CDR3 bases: TGTGCCAGCAGCCCAGCCTCAAGGAGATCCTACAATGAGCAGTTCTTC. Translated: CASSPASRRSYNEQFF.

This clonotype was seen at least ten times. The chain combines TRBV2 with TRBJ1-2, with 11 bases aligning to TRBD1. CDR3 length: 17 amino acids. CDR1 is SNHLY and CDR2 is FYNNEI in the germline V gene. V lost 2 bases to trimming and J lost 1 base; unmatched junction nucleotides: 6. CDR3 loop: CASSERVGTGGNYGYTF. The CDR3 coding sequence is TGTGCCAGCAGTGAAAGGGTCGGGACAGGGGGTAACTATGGCTACACCTTC.

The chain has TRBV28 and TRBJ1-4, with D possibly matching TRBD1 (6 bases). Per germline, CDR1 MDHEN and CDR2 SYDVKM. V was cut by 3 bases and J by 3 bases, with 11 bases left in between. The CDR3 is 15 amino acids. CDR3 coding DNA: TGTGCCAGCAGTTTGAGGGGGTGGGCTAATGAAAAACTGTTTTTT. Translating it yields CASSLRGWANEKLFF.

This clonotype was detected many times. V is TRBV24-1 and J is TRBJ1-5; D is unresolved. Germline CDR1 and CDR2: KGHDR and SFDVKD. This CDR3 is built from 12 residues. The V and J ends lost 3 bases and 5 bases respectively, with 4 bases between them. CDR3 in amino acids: CATSDTYQPQHF. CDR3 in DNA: TGTGCCACCAGTGATACCTATCAGCCCCAGCATTTT.

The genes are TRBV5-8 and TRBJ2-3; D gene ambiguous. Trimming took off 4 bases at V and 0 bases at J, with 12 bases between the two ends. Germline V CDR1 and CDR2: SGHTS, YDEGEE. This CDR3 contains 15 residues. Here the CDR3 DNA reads TGTGCCAGCAGCGCCGACTTTGTTAGCACAGATACGCAGTATTTT. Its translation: CASSADFVSTDTQYF.

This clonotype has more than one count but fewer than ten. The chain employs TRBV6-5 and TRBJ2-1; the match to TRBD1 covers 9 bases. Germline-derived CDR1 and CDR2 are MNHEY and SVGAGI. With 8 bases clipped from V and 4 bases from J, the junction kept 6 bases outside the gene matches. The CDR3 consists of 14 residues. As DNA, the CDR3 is TGTGCCAGCCTGGGACAGGGCGGATACAATGAGCAGTTCTTC. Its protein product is CASLGQGGYNEQFF.

The CDR3 DNA is TGTGCCAGCAGCCGGACTAGCGGGCTAGGCGGGGAGCTGTTTTTT. Translated, it gives CASSRTSGLGGELFF. This chain links TRBV13 with TRBJ2-2; 11 bases are a match to TRBD2. This CDR3 has 15 amino acids. Germline CDR1 is PRHDT and CDR2 is FYEKMQ (reference sequence). Losses at the gene ends were 5 bases for V and 7 bases for J; bases not matched to a gene: 6.

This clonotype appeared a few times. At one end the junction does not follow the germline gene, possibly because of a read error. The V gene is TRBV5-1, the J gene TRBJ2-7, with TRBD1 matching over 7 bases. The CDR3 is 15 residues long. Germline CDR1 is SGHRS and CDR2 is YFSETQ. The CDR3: CASSLGQRIDPEQYF. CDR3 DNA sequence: TGCGCCAGCAGTTTGGGACAGCGAATTGACCCAGAGCAGTACTTC. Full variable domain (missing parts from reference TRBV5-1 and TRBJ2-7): KAGVTQTPRYLIKTRGQQVTLSCSPISGHRSVSWYQQTPGQGLQFLFEYFSETQRNKGNFPGRFSGRQFSNSRSEMNVSTLELGDSALYLCASSLGQRIDPEQYFGPGTRLTVT.

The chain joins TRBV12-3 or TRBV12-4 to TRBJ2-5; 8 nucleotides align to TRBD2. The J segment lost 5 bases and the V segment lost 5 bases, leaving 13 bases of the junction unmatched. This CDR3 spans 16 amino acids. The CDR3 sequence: CASSPPQVAGWETQYF. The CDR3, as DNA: TGTGCCAGCAGTCCGCCCCAGGTAGCGGGATGGGAGACCCAGTACTTC.

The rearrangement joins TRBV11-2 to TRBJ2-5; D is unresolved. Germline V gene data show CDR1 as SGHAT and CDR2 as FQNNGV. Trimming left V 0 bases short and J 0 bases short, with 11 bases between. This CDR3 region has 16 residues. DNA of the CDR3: TGTGCCAGCAGCTTAGATATGGGCAAGGACCAAGAGACCCAGTACTTC. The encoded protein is CASSLDMGKDQETQYF.

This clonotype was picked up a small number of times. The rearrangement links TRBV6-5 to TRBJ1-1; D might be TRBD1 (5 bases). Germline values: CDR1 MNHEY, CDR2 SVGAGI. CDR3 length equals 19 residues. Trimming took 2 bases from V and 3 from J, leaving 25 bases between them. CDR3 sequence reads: CASSYRGIYETVFDTEAFF. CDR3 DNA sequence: TGTGCCAGCAGTTACAGGGGAATCTATGAGACAGTCTTTGACACTGAAGCTTTCTTT.

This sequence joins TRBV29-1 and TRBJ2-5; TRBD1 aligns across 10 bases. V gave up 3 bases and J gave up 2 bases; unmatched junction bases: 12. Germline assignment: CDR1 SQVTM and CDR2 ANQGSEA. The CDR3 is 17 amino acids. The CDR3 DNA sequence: TGCAGCGTTGACGAGGACGCCGGGACAGGGGTTCAAGAGACCCAGTACTTC. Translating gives CSVDEDAGTGVQETQYF.

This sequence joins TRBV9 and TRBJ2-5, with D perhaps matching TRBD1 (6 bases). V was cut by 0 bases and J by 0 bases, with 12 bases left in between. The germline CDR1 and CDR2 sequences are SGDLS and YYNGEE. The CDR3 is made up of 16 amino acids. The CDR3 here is CASSVEDRKYQETQYF. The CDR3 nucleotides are TGTGCCAGCAGCGTAGAGGACAGAAAGTACCAAGAGACCCAGTACTTC. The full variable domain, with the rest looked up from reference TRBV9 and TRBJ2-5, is DSGVTQTPKHLITATGQRVTLRCSPRSGDLSVYWYQQSLDQGLQFLIQYYNGEERAKGNILERFSAQQFPDLHSELNLSSLELGDSALYFCASSVEDRKYQETQYFGPGTRLLVL.

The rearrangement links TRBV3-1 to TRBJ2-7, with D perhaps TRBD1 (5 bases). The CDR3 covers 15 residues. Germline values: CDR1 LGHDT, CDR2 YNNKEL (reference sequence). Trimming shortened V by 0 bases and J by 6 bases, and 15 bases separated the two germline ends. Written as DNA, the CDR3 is TGTGCCAGCAGCCAAGATCCCGCAGGGATAGGCGAGCAGTACTTC. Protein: CASSQDPAGIGEQYF.

The CDR3 region has the DNA TGTGCCAGCGGAGGGGACTACAACTACGAGCAGTACTTC. Its protein is CASGGDYNYEQYF. The V gene is TRBV12-3 or TRBV12-4, the J gene TRBJ2-7, with TRBD2 matching over 7 bases. V shed 8 bases, J shed 3 bases, and the junction held 7 bases outside the gene matches. The CDR3 has 13 amino acids.

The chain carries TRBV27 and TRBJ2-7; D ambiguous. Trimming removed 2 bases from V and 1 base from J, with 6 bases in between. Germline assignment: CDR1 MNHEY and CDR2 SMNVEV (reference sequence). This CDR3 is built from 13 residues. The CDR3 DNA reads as TGTGCCAGCAGTTTACGGGCGTCCTACGAGCAGTACTTC. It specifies CASSLRASYEQYF.

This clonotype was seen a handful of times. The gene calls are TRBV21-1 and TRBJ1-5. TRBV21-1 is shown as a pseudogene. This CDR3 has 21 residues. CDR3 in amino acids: CASSKPSPRATFWTCNQPQHF. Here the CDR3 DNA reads TGTGCCAGCAGCAAACCCTCCCCCCGGGCCACTTTCTGGACGTGCAATCAGCCCCAGCATTTT.

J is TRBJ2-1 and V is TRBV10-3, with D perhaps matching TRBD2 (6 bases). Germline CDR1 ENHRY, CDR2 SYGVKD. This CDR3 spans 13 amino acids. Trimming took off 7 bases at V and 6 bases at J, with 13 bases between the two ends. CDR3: CAITGRSANEQFF. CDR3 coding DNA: TGTGCCATCACAGGGAGGTCGGCCAATGAGCAGTTCTTC.